The subject of this entry is one T cell receptor beta chain. This sample was taken from a study of shared clonotypes between healthy human individuals. The table came from immunoSEQ multiplex PCR; TCRdb's copy has only in-frame clones and leaves some out. The sample lists some 1.4 million clones, roughly 96% occurring once. This CDR3 is built from 15 residues. V lost 6 bases and J lost 3, with 16 bases in between. Germline loops: CDR1 MNHGY, CDR2 SVAAGI. The chain links TRBV6-9 to TRBJ2-3; TRBD2 might be the D (5 bases). Material for sequencing was naive CD4+ T cells sorted from blood. Subset of the sample: CD45RA+ positively selected. The sequence was collected from a man aged 30-40 years in good health. CDR3 bases: TGTGCCAGCAGGACCAAGCAGAGAGGGACAGATACGCAGTATTTT. This sequence encodes CASRTKQRGTDTQYF.